These 7 T cell receptor beta chains share one sample of origin, sequenced in a study of untreated major depressive disorder. Using immunoSEQ multiplex PCR, the repertoire was profiled, and TCRdb retains in-frame clones only, with some absent. The table records about 20,000 clones, more than 75% of them present only once. Sequencing was done on a sample of CD4+ T cells from PBMCs. The receptors originated from a woman under 40 in good health.

V usage is TRBV6-6 and J usage is TRBJ1-2; 7 nucleotides match TRBD1. This CDR3 is built from 15 residues. The germline V gene has CDR1 MNHNY and CDR2 SVGAGI (reference sequence). Trimming cost V 6 bases and J 1 base; bases outside gene matches: 8. The CDR3 protein is CASRTGTPDNYGYTF. The DNA of the CDR3 is TGTGCCAGCAGGACAGGGACCCCTGATAACTATGGCTACACCTTC.

V usage is TRBV5-1 and J usage is TRBJ2-1, with 8 bases matching TRBD2. The germline V gene encodes CDR1 SGHRS and CDR2 YFSETQ. After removal of 0 bases from V and 8 bases from J, the junction contained 7 bases not matched to a gene. The CDR3 length is 15 residues. CDR3 nucleotide sequence: TGCGCCAGCAGCTTGGCCCCAGCGGGGGTGGATGAGCAGTTCTTC. It translates to CASSLAPAGVDEQFF.

The rearrangement links TRBV11-2 to TRBJ2-3; D may correspond to TRBD1 or TRBD2 (5 bases each). Germline assignment: CDR1 SGHAT and CDR2 FQNNGV. The CDR3 spans 14 residues. Between the trimmed V and J ends, which lost 5 bases and 5 bases, there was a span of 14 bases. As DNA, the CDR3 is TGTGCCAGCAGCCAAAGGGGAGCCGTAGATACGCAGTATTTT. Its protein is CASSQRGAVDTQYF.

V is TRBV5-1 and J is TRBJ2-7, with D possibly TRBD2 on 5 matching bases. The germline V gene has CDR1 SGHRS and CDR2 YFSETQ. The CDR3 is made up of 16 amino acids. V was shortened by 4 bases and J by 4 bases, with 21 bases between the two germline ends. CDR3 sequence: CASSKARGSDGYEQYF. Written as DNA, the CDR3 is TGCGCCAGCAGCAAGGCTCGGGGTTCCGATGGATACGAGCAGTACTTC.

The CDR3 DNA follows: TGTGCCAGCTCACCAGGCGGGGCTGAAGCTTTCTTT. It is translated as CASSPGGAEAFF. The chain is built from TRBV18 and TRBJ1-1; no reliable D call. The CDR3 is 12 amino acids. V dropped 2 bases and J dropped 6 bases, with 7 bases sitting between them. Germline CDR1 and CDR2: KGHSH and LQKENI.

The V and J genes are TRBV7-3 and TRBJ2-2; no reliable D call. Trimming took off 5 bases at V and 1 base at J, with 14 bases between the two ends. The CDR3 is 16 residues long. Germline CDR1 SGHTA, CDR2 FQGTGA. CDR3 loop: CASSLPRGKNTGELFF. In nucleotides, the CDR3 is TGTGCCAGCAGCCTCCCCCGAGGCAAGAACACCGGGGAGCTGTTTTTT.

The chain recombines TRBV18 with TRBJ2-7; maybe TRBD1 (6 bases). The CDR3 is 14 residues long. V lost 2 bases, J lost 3 bases, and 11 bases lay in between. CDR1 KGHSH and CDR2 LQKENI come from the germline V gene. CDR3 in amino acids: CASSPRQDVYEQYF. The CDR3 DNA reads as TGTGCCAGCTCACCAAGACAGGACGTCTACGAGCAGTACTTC. The variable domain in full, with the rest retrieved from reference TRBV18 and TRBJ2-7, is NAGVMQNPRHLVRRRGQEARLRCSPMKGHSHVYWYRQLPEEGLKFMVYLQKENIIDESGMPKERFSAEFPKEGPSILRIQQVVRGDSAAYFCASSPRQDVYEQYFGPGTRLTVT.